This is a list of T cell receptor beta chains from one sample in a study of identical twins. TCRdb re-derived calls from the 5' RACE reads in MiXCR, one entry per CDR3 protein. This table has some 790,000 distinct CDR3 sequences, 18% appearing once. These same records also appear under a second study, on T cells expressing NK-cell markers.

Sample: PBMCs. Source of these receptors: a woman in her late teens or twenties in good health. Each CDR3 is given with its conserved first and last residue. A D gene is named only where the DNA matches it firmly. Size is stated for part of the rows, as once, few or many counts, or as a class when the clone is expanded.

J: TRBJ1-1
D: .
size: .
V: TRBV29-1
CDR3: CSVGGRLDTEAFF
DNA: TGCAGCGTTGGAGGTAGGCTGGACACTGAAGCTTTCTTT

J: TRBJ2-1
D: TRBD2
size: .
V: TRBV7-9
CDR3: CASSPWGGGASYNEQFF
DNA: TGTGCCAGCAGCCCGTGGGGCGGGGGGGCGTCCTACAATGAGCAGTTCTTC

J: TRBJ2-7
D: TRBD1
size: .
V: TRBV9
CDR3: CASSVGTGAGEQYF
DNA: TGTGCCAGCAGCGTCGGGACAGGGGCAGGCGAGCAGTACTTC

J: TRBJ2-2
D: TRBD1
size: few
V: TRBV12-3/TRBV12-4
CDR3: CASSHRDRGPGELFF
DNA: TGTGCCAGCAGCCACCGGGACAGGGGCCCCGGGGAGCTGTTTTTT

J: TRBJ2-3
D: .
size: .
V: TRBV3-1
CDR3: CASGRLGSTDTQYF
DNA: TGTGCCAGCGGACGACTAGGAAGCACAGATACGCAGTATTTT

J: TRBJ2-1
D: .
size: few
V: TRBV6-5
CDR3: CASSYGGDGNEQFF
DNA: TGTGCCAGCAGTTATGGGGGAGACGGTAATGAGCAGTTCTTC

J: TRBJ2-1
D: .
size: .
V: TRBV5-1
CDR3: CASSLAPANYNEQFF
DNA: TGCGCCAGCAGCCTGGCCCCCGCCAACTACAATGAGCAGTTCTTC

J: TRBJ2-1
D: .
size: few
V: TRBV6-4
CDR3: CASSPMRSSKQFF
DNA: TGTGCCAGCAGCCCTATGAGAAGTTCGAAGCAGTTCTTC

J: TRBJ2-3
D: .
size: few
V: TRBV29-1
CDR3: CSATKDTDTQYF
DNA: TGCAGCGCCACAAAAGACACAGATACGCAGTATTTT

J: TRBJ1-5
D: .
size: few
V: TRBV10-3
CDR3: CAISVAGEQPQHF
DNA: TGTGCCATCAGTGTTGCCGGGGAACAGCCCCAGCATTTT

J: TRBJ2-1
D: .
size: .
V: TRBV18
CDR3: CASSPRAGMGNEQFF
DNA: TGTGCCAGCTCACCGAGGGCGGGAATGGGCAATGAGCAGTTCTTC

J: TRBJ2-3
D: .
size: .
V: TRBV7-9
CDR3: CASSLAQGGSTDTQYF
DNA: TGTGCCAGCAGCTTAGCTCAGGGGGGTAGCACAGATACGCAGTATTTT

J: TRBJ2-2
D: .
size: .
V: TRBV25-1
CDR3: CASSELGTGRNTGELFF
DNA: TGTGCCAGCAGTGAATTAGGCACAGGGCGGAACACCGGGGAGCTGTTTTTT

J: TRBJ1-1
D: .
size: many
V: TRBV12-3/TRBV12-4
CDR3: CASSSRAGTEAFF
DNA: TGTGCCAGCAGTTCCAGGGCAGGCACTGAAGCTTTCTTT

J: TRBJ2-3
D: TRBD2
size: few
V: TRBV3-1
CDR3: CASSQEWEGNTDTQYF
DNA: TGTGCCAGCAGCCAAGAGTGGGAGGGTAACACAGATACGCAGTATTTT

J: TRBJ2-1
D: TRBD2
size: few
V: TRBV12-3/TRBV12-4
CDR3: CASRDEAGGYNEQFF
DNA: TGTGCCAGCAGGGACGAGGCGGGAGGCTACAATGAGCAGTTCTTC

J: TRBJ2-3
D: .
size: many
V: TRBV11-2
CDR3: CASSSGDTDTQYF
DNA: TGTGCCAGCAGCTCTGGGGACACAGATACGCAGTATTTT

J: TRBJ1-5
D: .
size: .
V: TRBV30
CDR3: CAWSGGAGDEKRYQPQHF
DNA: TGTGCCTGGAGTGGGGGCGCAGGGGACGAGAAGCGGTATCAGCCCCAGCATTTT

J: TRBJ1-2
D: TRBD1
size: .
V: TRBV20-1
CDR3: CSATRQGRDGYTF
DNA: TGCAGTGCTACTCGACAGGGTCGGGACGGCTACACCTTC

J: TRBJ2-7
D: .
size: many
V: TRBV6-2/TRBV6-3
CDR3: CASSYSDTYEQYF
DNA: TGTGCCAGCAGTTACTCCGACACCTACGAGCAGTACTTC

J: TRBJ2-7
D: TRBD1
size: .
V: TRBV10-2
CDR3: CASAEGTGVFYEQYF
DNA: TGCGCCAGCGCGGAAGGGACAGGGGTTTTCTACGAGCAGTACTTC

J: TRBJ2-3
D: .
size: .
V: TRBV20-1
CDR3: CSARRMGEGTQYF
DNA: TGCAGTGCTAGGCGGATGGGTGAGGGTACGCAGTATTTT

J: TRBJ2-7
D: TRBD2
size: .
V: TRBV12-3/TRBV12-4
CDR3: CASTYQAGASYEQYF
DNA: TGTGCCAGCACCTACCAAGCGGGAGCGTCATACGAGCAGTACTTC

J: TRBJ2-1
D: .
size: few
V: TRBV30
CDR3: CAWADFYNEQFF
DNA: TGTGCCTGGGCGGACTTTTACAATGAGCAGTTCTTC

J: TRBJ1-5
D: .
size: .
V: TRBV20-1
CDR3: CSARGVQGSSNQPQHF
DNA: TGCAGTGCTAGAGGGGTACAGGGTTCGAGCAATCAGCCCCAGCATTTT

J: TRBJ2-3
D: .
size: .
V: TRBV20-1
CDR3: CSAPIVSQYF
DNA: TGCAGTGCCCCGATAGTATCGCAGTATTTT

J: TRBJ2-1
D: .
size: .
V: TRBV5-5
CDR3: CASSRALASVDEQFF
DNA: TGTGCCAGCAGCCGGGCCCTAGCGAGTGTGGATGAGCAGTTCTTC

J: TRBJ2-3
D: .
size: .
V: TRBV10-3
CDR3: CAISNQATQYF
DNA: TGTGCCATCAGTAACCAAGCTACGCAGTATTTT

J: TRBJ2-2
D: TRBD2
size: .
V: TRBV29-1
CDR3: CSATSGFLNTGELFF
DNA: TGCAGCGCGACTAGCGGGTTTTTGAACACCGGGGAGCTGTTTTTT

J: TRBJ1-4
D: .
size: few
V: TRBV7-9
CDR3: CASRQGANEKLFF
DNA: TGTGCCAGCAGACAGGGAGCTAATGAAAAACTGTTTTTT

J: TRBJ1-1
D: .
size: many
V: TRBV5-1
CDR3: CASSFLGPRNTEAFF
DNA: TGCGCCAGCAGCTTTTTGGGGCCAAGGAACACTGAAGCTTTCTTT

J: TRBJ1-2
D: TRBD1
size: few
V: TRBV20-1
CDR3: CSARDQGQLGYTF
DNA: TGCAGTGCTAGAGATCAGGGACAGCTTGGCTACACCTTC

J: TRBJ1-4
D: .
size: .
V: TRBV20-1
CDR3: CSVVRAPTEKLFF
DNA: TGCAGTGTTGTTAGGGCCCCGACCGAAAAACTGTTTTTT

J: TRBJ1-2
D: .
size: many
V: TRBV7-9
CDR3: CASSPRTGDWNGYTF
DNA: TGTGCCAGCAGCCCCCGGACGGGGGACTGGAATGGCTACACCTTC

J: TRBJ2-1
D: TRBD1
size: .
V: TRBV19
CDR3: CASSDRPGTGGKYNEQFF
DNA: TGTGCCAGTAGTGACCGCCCCGGGACAGGGGGCAAGTACAATGAGCAGTTCTTC

J: TRBJ2-6
D: .
size: .
V: TRBV4-3
CDR3: CASSQHTGTGANVLTF
DNA: TGCGCCAGCAGCCAACATACAGGGACTGGGGCCAACGTCCTGACTTTC

J: TRBJ2-5
D: TRBD1
size: .
V: TRBV11-2
CDR3: CASSAGQGWGETQYF
DNA: TGTGCCAGCAGCGCGGGACAGGGGTGGGGAGAGACCCAGTACTTC

J: TRBJ1-2
D: .
size: few
V: TRBV7-9
CDR3: CASSLDGTRLNGYTF
DNA: TGTGCCAGCAGCTTAGATGGGACCCGGCTTAATGGCTACACCTTC

J: TRBJ2-7
D: .
size: .
V: TRBV3-1
CDR3: CASSQWTATYEQYF
DNA: TGTGCCAGCAGCCAATGGACGGCGACTTACGAGCAGTACTTC

J: TRBJ2-3
D: TRBD2
size: .
V: TRBV27
CDR3: CATRGASTDTQYF
DNA: TGTGCCACGCGGGGGGCCAGCACAGATACGCAGTATTTT

J: TRBJ2-1
D: .
size: few
V: TRBV3-1
CDR3: CASSQERLVAYNEQFF
DNA: TGTGCCAGCAGCCAAGAGAGACTAGTGGCCTACAATGAGCAGTTCTTC

J: TRBJ1-5
D: .
size: .
V: TRBV29-1
CDR3: CSAAPTDSNQPQHF
DNA: TGCAGCGCCGCCCCGACAGATAGCAATCAGCCCCAGCATTTT

J: TRBJ2-7
D: .
size: .
V: TRBV20-1
CDR3: CSAIPGGLVYEQYF
DNA: TGCAGTGCTATCCCCGGGGGGCTGGTCTACGAGCAGTACTTC

J: TRBJ1-2
D: TRBD1
size: .
V: TRBV5-1
CDR3: CASSWMGQGNYGYTF
DNA: TGCGCCAGCAGCTGGATGGGACAGGGGAACTATGGCTACACCTTC

J: TRBJ2-1
D: .
size: .
V: TRBV3-1
CDR3: CASSHLPLGAGQLCEQFF
DNA: TGTGCCAGCAGCCATTTACCGTTAGGTGCGGGACAGTTGTGTGAGCAGTTCTTC

J: TRBJ2-3
D: TRBD1
size: .
V: TRBV7-6
CDR3: CASSFNRGADTQYF
DNA: TGTGCCAGCAGCTTTAACAGGGGCGCAGATACGCAGTATTTT

J: TRBJ2-5
D: .
size: few
V: TRBV9
CDR3: CASSQSSETQYF
DNA: TGTGCCAGCAGCCAAAGCTCTGAGACCCAGTACTTC

J: TRBJ2-3
D: .
size: .
V: TRBV7-9
CDR3: CASSWGVGDTQYF
DNA: TGTGCCAGCAGCTGGGGGGTAGGCGATACGCAGTATTTT

J: TRBJ2-7
D: .
size: .
V: TRBV9
CDR3: CASSVGVTSSYEQYF
DNA: TGTGCCAGCAGCGTAGGAGTGACTAGCTCCTACGAGCAGTACTTC

J: TRBJ2-3
D: .
size: .
V: TRBV4-1
CDR3: CASSQDEGPVTPTDTQYF
DNA: TGCGCCAGCAGCCAAGATGAGGGGCCTGTGACGCCCACAGATACGCAGTATTTT

J: TRBJ2-1
D: .
size: few
V: TRBV7-2
CDR3: CASSPSRSSYNEQFF
DNA: TGTGCCAGCAGCCCCAGTCGTAGCTCCTACAATGAGCAGTTCTTC

J: TRBJ2-7
D: .
size: .
V: TRBV6-2/TRBV6-3
CDR3: CASGPYGKGEQYF
DNA: TGTGCCAGCGGGCCCTATGGGAAGGGAGAGCAGTACTTC

J: TRBJ2-1
D: TRBD2
size: many
V: TRBV7-2
CDR3: CASSLTGRNEQFF
DNA: TGTGCCAGCAGCTTGACCGGGAGGAATGAGCAGTTCTTC

J: TRBJ2-3
D: TRBD1
size: few
V: TRBV7-2
CDR3: CASSWTGTPGTDTQYF
DNA: TGTGCCAGCAGCTGGACAGGAACCCCAGGCACAGATACGCAGTATTTT

J: TRBJ2-7
D: TRBD2
size: few
V: TRBV3-1
CDR3: CASSSDGLGRQYF
DNA: TGTGCCAGCAGCTCCGATGGACTAGGCCGGCAGTACTTC

J: TRBJ2-3
D: TRBD2
size: few
V: TRBV7-2
CDR3: CASILSGRASPDTQYF
DNA: TGTGCCAGCATCCTCAGCGGGAGGGCCTCTCCCGATACGCAGTATTTT

J: TRBJ2-7
D: .
size: few
V: TRBV5-1
CDR3: CASSLGDSRGEQYF
DNA: TGCGCCAGCAGCTTGGGAGATTCGAGGGGCGAGCAGTACTTC

J: TRBJ2-7
D: .
size: few
V: TRBV5-1
CDR3: CASSPTWTATSYEQYF
DNA: TGCGCCAGCAGCCCGACGTGGACAGCCACCTCCTACGAGCAGTACTTC